Listed below are T cell receptor beta chains from one sample, sequenced in a study of Ad26.COV2.S vaccination and SARS-CoV-2 variants. Sequenced by immunoSEQ multiplex PCR; TCRdb stores in-frame clones only, minus some. The profile shows nearly 95,000 clones, 82% of them singletons. The sequenced sample was peripheral blood, obtained after recovery from COVID-19. The receptors here all came from a human donor who had recovered from COVID-19. CDR3s include the opening cysteine and the closing phenylalanine or tryptophan. D genes are given only for firm matches. The size field is filled for only some rows; it gives once, few, many or a size class.

v_call,cdr3_length,d_call,j_call,clone_size,cdr3_aa,cdr3_nt
TRBV10-3,18,TRBD2,TRBJ2-5,-,CAISEGTRASGVQETQYF,TGTGCCATCAGTGAGGGGACGAGGGCTAGCGGGGTCCAAGAGACCCAGTACTTC
TRBV14,13,-,TRBJ2-3,-,CASSRIRTDTQYF,TGTGCCAGCAGCCGGATACGCACAGATACGCAGTATTTT
TRBV4-2,13,-,TRBJ2-7,-,CASSQGRGDEQYF,TGTGCCAGCAGCCAGGGGAGGGGGGACGAGCAGTACTTC
TRBV18,14,TRBD2,TRBJ2-1,-,CASQTSVSYNEQFF,TGTGCCAGCCAGACTAGCGTCTCCTACAATGAGCAGTTCTTC
TRBV6-2/TRBV6-3,15,TRBD1,TRBJ2-7,-,CASSTPDRGLDEQYF,TGTGCCAGCAGTACTCCGGACAGGGGGCTCGACGAGCAGTACTTC
TRBV10-2,15,-,TRBJ2-7,-,CASSESARASYEQYF,TGCGCCAGCAGTGAGTCTGCCAGGGCTTCTTACGAGCAGTACTTC
TRBV28,13,-,TRBJ2-7,-,CATARMPDREQYF,TGTGCCACCGCACGTATGCCGGATCGGGAGCAGTACTTC
TRBV6-2/TRBV6-3,16,TRBD2,TRBJ2-1,-,CASSFSGRYDHNEQFF,TGTGCCAGCAGCTTTAGCGGGAGGTATGATCACAATGAGCAGTTCTTC
TRBV10-2,13,-,TRBJ1-3,-,CASRGGSGNTIYF,TGCGCCAGCAGGGGAGGCTCTGGAAACACCATATATTTT
TRBV10-1,14,TRBD1,TRBJ2-7,-,CASSPGQGGYEQYF,TGCGCCAGCAGTCCGGGACAGGGGGGCTACGAGCAGTACTTC
TRBV5-1,14,-,TRBJ2-5,-,CASSLSAAQETQYF,TGCGCCAGCAGCCTTAGCGCTGCTCAAGAGACCCAGTACTTC
TRBV28,13,TRBD1,TRBJ1-4,-,CASEDRSSEKLFF,TGTGCCAGCGAGGACAGGTCAAGTGAAAAACTGTTTTTT
TRBV12-3/TRBV12-4,12,-,TRBJ1-5,-,CASSRSGQPQHF,TGTGCCAGCAGTAGATCAGGGCAGCCCCAGCATTTT
TRBV14,16,TRBD2,TRBJ2-3,once,CASSRNSGSRTDTQYF,TGTGCCAGCAGCCGAAATAGCGGGAGCCGTACAGATACGCAGTATTTT
TRBV9,13,-,TRBJ1-2,-,CASSVVADFGYTF,TGTGCCAGCAGCGTAGTTGCGGATTTCGGCTACACCTTC
TRBV3-1/TRBV3-2,13,-,TRBJ2-7,-,CASSQAIVNEQYF,TGTGCCAGCAGCCAAGCGATCGTCAACGAGCAGTACTTC
TRBV15,15,-,TRBJ2-3,-,CATSRGWGGTDTQYF,TGTGCCACCAGCAGAGGTTGGGGGGGCACAGATACGCAGTATTTT
TRBV5-8,16,-,TRBJ2-7,-,CASSLETGREPYEQYF,TGTGCCAGCAGCTTGGAAACAGGGCGAGAACCCTACGAGCAGTACTTC
TRBV9,16,TRBD1,TRBJ2-1,-,CASSTSGTGLYNEQFF,TGTGCCAGCAGCACTTCCGGGACAGGGCTCTACAATGAGCAGTTCTTC
TRBV6-6,14,-,TRBJ1-1,-,CASSYSEEIAEAFF,TGTGCCAGCAGTTACTCGGAGGAAATTGCTGAAGCTTTCTTT
TRBV4-2,14,-,TRBJ2-1,-,CASTSVDSYNEQFF,TGTGCCAGCACTAGCGTTGACTCCTACAATGAGCAGTTCTTC
TRBV6-2/TRBV6-3,16,TRBD1,TRBJ1-5,-,CASSPLTGGLNQPQHF,TGTGCCAGCAGTCCCTTGACAGGGGGCCTCAATCAGCCCCAGCATTTT
TRBV28,16,TRBD1,TRBJ2-5,-,CASSLTGTGRGQTQYF,TGTGCCAGCAGTTTAACCGGGACAGGGAGGGGACAGACCCAGTACTTC
TRBV28,14,TRBD1,TRBJ2-5,-,CASSSQGTQETQYF,TGTGCCAGCAGTTCACAGGGGACCCAAGAGACCCAGTACTTC
TRBV29-1,15,TRBD2,TRBJ2-3,-,CSAAVLAGAADTQYF,TGCAGCGCAGCTGTCCTAGCGGGAGCGGCTGATACGCAGTATTTT
TRBV4-3,17,-,TRBJ2-1,-,CASSQDLMAGDLALQFF,TGCGCCAGCAGCCAAGATCTAATGGCGGGTGACCTAGCCCTGCAGTTCTTC
TRBV7-9,14,-,TRBJ2-1,few,CASSHPGPRNEQFF,TGTGCCAGCAGCCACCCCGGACCCCGAAATGAGCAGTTCTTC
TRBV19,14,-,TRBJ1-1,-,CASSVGIRGTEAFF,TGTGCCAGTAGTGTCGGGATTAGAGGAACTGAAGCTTTCTTT
TRBV27,21,TRBD2,TRBJ2-5,-,CASSRGQGRTSGSLDQETQYF,TGTGCCAGCAGCCGGGGACAGGGAAGGACTAGCGGGAGTTTGGACCAAGAGACCCAGTACTTC
TRBV3-1/TRBV3-2,15,-,TRBJ2-1,-,CASSQELGPLDEQFF,TGTGCCAGCAGCCAAGAGTTGGGACCCTTAGATGAGCAGTTCTTC
TRBV28,14,-,TRBJ2-7,-,CASSLFGDGYEQYF,TGTGCCAGCAGTTTGTTCGGAGACGGCTACGAGCAGTACTTC
TRBV5-4,11,-,TRBJ2-3,-,CASSWRDTQYF,TGTGCCAGCAGCTGGAGGGATACGCAGTATTTT
TRBV4-3,21,TRBD2,TRBJ2-2,-,CASSQPSRDYWSPANTGELFF,TGCGCCAGCAGCCAACCCTCCCGGGACTACTGGAGCCCAGCGAACACCGGGGAGCTGTTTTTT
TRBV19,11,-,TRBJ2-5,-,CASSIQETQYF,TGTGCCAGTAGTATTCAAGAGACCCAGTACTTC
TRBV10-3,15,-,TRBJ2-6,-,CAISGSGTGANVLTF,TGTGCCATCAGTGGAAGTGGGACTGGGGCCAACGTCCTGACTTTC
TRBV10-2,11,-,TRBJ1-1,-,CASSEWTEAFF,TGCGCCAGCAGTGAGTGGACTGAAGCTTTCTTT
TRBV4-2,13,-,TRBJ1-2,-,CASSQQGRIGYTF,TGTGCCAGCAGCCAACAGGGGCGTATCGGCTACACCTTC
TRBV10-3,13,-,TRBJ2-6,-,CAIAGPGANVLTF,TGTGCCATCGCGGGCCCCGGGGCCAACGTCCTGACTTTC
TRBV19,17,TRBD2,TRBJ2-6,once,CASIKTSGRPGANVLTF,TGTGCCAGTATCAAGACTAGCGGGAGACCCGGGGCCAACGTCCTGACTTTC
TRBV28,16,TRBD1,TRBJ1-1,-,CASRKPGQGMNTEAFF,TGTGCCAGCAGGAAACCGGGACAGGGCATGAACACTGAAGCTTTCTTT
TRBV21-1,14,-,TRBJ2-5,-,CASLAGEVVETQYF,TGTGCCAGCTTAGCGGGAGAAGTTGTTGAGACCCAGTACTTC
TRBV4-2,21,TRBD2,TRBJ2-3,-,CASSRLPTSPGLAGGADTQYF,TGTGCCAGCAGCCGTCTTCCTACTTCCCCGGGACTAGCGGGGGGGGCAGATACGCAGTATTTT
TRBV9,14,-,TRBJ2-7,-,CASSVGTGAYEQYF,TGTGCCAGCAGCGTCGGAACGGGAGCCTACGAGCAGTACTTC
TRBV5-1,17,TRBD2,TRBJ2-2,-,CASSTGLAGQSTGELFF,TGCGCCAGCAGCACGGGACTAGCGGGACAATCTACCGGGGAGCTGTTTTTT
TRBV12-3/TRBV12-4,13,-,TRBJ2-3,-,CASSPYKEDTQYF,TGTGCCAGCAGCCCCTATAAGGAGGATACGCAGTATTTT